This note documents a single TCR beta chain sequence. TCRdb's copy holds only in-frame clones and misses some; the assay was immunoSEQ multiplex PCR. The data contain tens of thousands of clones, around four fifths of them seen just once; the ten biggest clones take up approximately 30%. CDR3 length: 15 residues. V lost 10 bases to trimming and J lost 4 bases, with 22 bases between them. The germline CDR1 and CDR2 sequences are MNHEY and SMNVEV (reference sequence). The data were taken from a study of blood T cell repertoires in COVID-19. Study details: T cells, B-cell-depleted T cells, or PBMCs supplied cDNA or gDNA.

This rearrangement joins TRBV27 to TRBJ1-2, with TRBD1 as a possible D gene (5 bases). The TCR sequence derives from a human donor in a cohort sampled during active COVID-19. Sequencing input: peripheral blood. The chain's CDR3 is CATRTDGGSFYGYTF. The CDR3 DNA reads as TGTGCCACCCGAACCGACGGGGGGTCCTTCTATGGCTACACCTTC.